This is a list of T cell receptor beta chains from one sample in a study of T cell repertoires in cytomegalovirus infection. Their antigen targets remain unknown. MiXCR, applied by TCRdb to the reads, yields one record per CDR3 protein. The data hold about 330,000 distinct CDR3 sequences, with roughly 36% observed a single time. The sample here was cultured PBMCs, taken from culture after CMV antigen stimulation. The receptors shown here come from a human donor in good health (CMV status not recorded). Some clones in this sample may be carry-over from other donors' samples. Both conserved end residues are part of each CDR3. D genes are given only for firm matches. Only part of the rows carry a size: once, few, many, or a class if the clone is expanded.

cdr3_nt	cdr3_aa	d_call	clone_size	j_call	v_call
TGTGCCAGCACCTCCGGAGGGGCGCGCAATGAGCAGTTCTTC	CASTSGGARNEQFF	NA	NA	TRBJ2-1	TRBV7-9
TGTGCCAGCAGCTTAGTTACGGGACGTGATACGCAGTATTTT	CASSLVTGRDTQYF	NA	few	TRBJ2-3	TRBV7-9
TGTGCCAGCCTGGTTAACGGGAACACCGGGGAGCTGTTTTTT	CASLVNGNTGELFF	NA	NA	TRBJ2-2	TRBV6-2/TRBV6-3
TGTGCCAGCAGCGACCTCCGGCGGGCATACGAGCAGTACTTC	CASSDLRRAYEQYF	NA	NA	TRBJ2-7	TRBV7-2
TGTGCCAGCAGCTTAGTCGAGGGGGAAAATGAGCAGTTCTTC	CASSLVEGENEQFF	NA	NA	TRBJ2-1	TRBV7-2
TGCAGTGCTAGGGAGGGACAGCTCATTTGGGGAAATCAGCCCCAGCATTTT	CSAREGQLIWGNQPQHF	TRBD1	NA	TRBJ1-5	TRBV20-1
TGTGCCAGTAGGCCGGGTTCGGGGCCTTATGAAGCTTTCTTT	CASRPGSGPYEAFF	NA	NA	TRBJ1-1	TRBV19
TGTGCCAATGATGAACTACTAGCCAAAAACATTCAGTACTTC	CANDELLAKNIQYF	NA	NA	TRBJ2-4	TRBV7-9
TGTGCCACCAGTAACCCTGGATCCTACAATGAGCAGTTCTTC	CATSNPGSYNEQFF	NA	many	TRBJ2-1	TRBV24-1
TGTGCCAGCAGTGAATCTCAGGGCGCAGGACCAGATACGCAGTATTTT	CASSESQGAGPDTQYF	NA	NA	TRBJ2-3	TRBV25-1
TGTGCCAGCAGCTTATACCCCACAGATACGCAGTATTTT	CASSLYPTDTQYF	NA	many	TRBJ2-3	TRBV7-2
TGTGCCAGCAGCTTCCGGGCCGAGGGGGCTTTCTTT	CASSFRAEGAFF	NA	medium-sized	TRBJ1-1	TRBV11-2
TGTGCCAGCAGTTTATCGATCGAAACCCACTATGGCTACACCTTC	CASSLSIETHYGYTF	NA	NA	TRBJ1-2	TRBV27
TGTGCCAGCAGCTCAGGGGTCATGAACACTGAAGCTTTCTTT	CASSSGVMNTEAFF	NA	NA	TRBJ1-1	TRBV5-4
TGTGCCAGCAGCTTCCATTTAACTAATGAAAAACTGTTTTTT	CASSFHLTNEKLFF	NA	NA	TRBJ1-4	TRBV7-9
TGTGCCAGCAGCTTAAACTGGGGTAGCGCAGATACGCAGTATTTT	CASSLNWGSADTQYF	NA	NA	TRBJ2-3	TRBV7-2
TGTGCCAGCAGCATATGGGGCGGACTAGCGGGAGGGCCCGACACCGGGGAGCTGTTTTTT	CASSIWGGLAGGPDTGELFF	TRBD2	NA	TRBJ2-2	TRBV7-2
TGTGCCAGCAGTTTACTCCAAGAGACGACCCAGTACTTC	CASSLLQETTQYF	NA	few	TRBJ2-5	TRBV12-3/TRBV12-4
TGTGCCCCCAAGGAGGGGGCAAGGGGAAACACCATATATTTT	CAPKEGARGNTIYF	TRBD1	NA	TRBJ1-3	TRBV27
TGTGCCAGCAGTTGGAGGACTAGCGTAAGTCTCACAGATACGCAGTATTTT	CASSWRTSVSLTDTQYF	TRBD2	NA	TRBJ2-3	TRBV12-3/TRBV12-4
TGTGCCAGCAGCCAAGGGACAGTATACAATCAGCCCCAGCATTTT	CASSQGTVYNQPQHF	TRBD1	NA	TRBJ1-5	TRBV7-6
TGTGCCAGCAGCTTAGAGAGGTCTAGCGGGAGTTATTTCTACGAGCAGTACTTC	CASSLERSSGSYFYEQYF	TRBD2	few	TRBJ2-7	TRBV7-2
TGTGCCAGCAACAAAGGGGGGGGGCGGACTGAAGCTTTCTTT	CASNKGGGRTEAFF	NA	many	TRBJ1-1	TRBV7-2
TGTGCCAGCAGCTTGGGACCGAGCCTCAATGAGCAGTTCTTC	CASSLGPSLNEQFF	NA	NA	TRBJ2-1	TRBV11-3
TGTGCCAGCAGTTACTCGACAATGGACAGGGCGAGCGGCTACACCTTC	CASSYSTMDRASGYTF	TRBD1	NA	TRBJ1-2	TRBV6-5
TGCAGCGTTACAGGGATGGGCACTGAAGCTTTCTTT	CSVTGMGTEAFF	NA	NA	TRBJ1-1	TRBV29-1
TGTGCCAGCAGAAAAGGGACTAGTCGGCTCACAGATACGCAGTATTTT	CASRKGTSRLTDTQYF	TRBD2	few	TRBJ2-3	TRBV2
TGTGCCTTACACATCACGGGCCAAGAGACCCAGTACTTC	CALHITGQETQYF	NA	once	TRBJ2-5	TRBV7-9
TGTGCCAGCAGAAGACATAACACCGGGGAGCTGTTTTTT	CASRRHNTGELFF	NA	NA	TRBJ2-2	TRBV4-2
TGTGCCAGCAGTTACCTTAACAGGGGCAGGGAGCAGTACTTC	CASSYLNRGREQYF	TRBD1	NA	TRBJ2-7	TRBV6-6
TGTGCCAGCAGTTTACCCCTGGGGGTAGGGGCCAAAAACATTCAGTACTTC	CASSLPLGVGAKNIQYF	NA	NA	TRBJ2-4	TRBV28
TGTGCCAGTAGTCTGGACAGAAAACAGCATTTT	CASSLDRKQHF	NA	NA	TRBJ1-5	TRBV19
TGTGCCAGCAGCTTATCCAGCGATACGCCGGCGTCTTTCTACGAGCAGTACTTC	CASSLSSDTPASFYEQYF	NA	once	TRBJ2-7	TRBV11-2
TGTGCCAGCAGCTACCACGGGACAGGGGCTACTAACTATGGCTACACCTTC	CASSYHGTGATNYGYTF	TRBD1	NA	TRBJ1-2	TRBV16
TGTGCCAGCAGTTACCTTCTCCAGGGGCGGAATTCACCCCTCCACTTT	CASSYLLQGRNSPLHF	NA	few	TRBJ1-6	TRBV6-8
TGTGCCAGCAGCTTCGGAACAGGGCGGGGAGAAGAGACCCAGTACTTC	CASSFGTGRGEETQYF	NA	NA	TRBJ2-5	TRBV7-2
TGTGCCAGCAGCTTTGGACCCCAGAATGAGCAGTTCTTC	CASSFGPQNEQFF	NA	NA	TRBJ2-1	TRBV11-3
TGTGCCAGCAGCCGACAGACAGGGGGTCACTCTGGAAACACCATATATTTT	CASSRQTGGHSGNTIYF	TRBD1	NA	TRBJ1-3	TRBV7-3
TGTGCCAGCAGTTTGCACAACCCCGGGACAGGGAAAGCTTTCTTT	CASSLHNPGTGKAFF	TRBD1	NA	TRBJ1-1	TRBV28
TGTGCCAGCAGCTTAGCGGGAGGTGGGGAGCAGTACTTC	CASSLAGGGEQYF	NA	NA	TRBJ2-7	TRBV7-2
TGTGCCAGCACAGAAGGACAGATACGACAGCCCCAGCATTTT	CASTEGQIRQPQHF	NA	few	TRBJ1-5	TRBV12-3/TRBV12-4
TGTGCCAGCAGTCACCTCAGGGCGGGGGAAAAACTGTTTTTT	CASSHLRAGEKLFF	NA	once	TRBJ1-4	TRBV28
TGTGCCAGCAGCTTAGACGGACAGGGGAACTATGGCTACACCTTC	CASSLDGQGNYGYTF	TRBD1	NA	TRBJ1-2	TRBV11-2
TGTGCCAGCAGCTATAACCGGGACTATCCTAGCACAGATACGCAGTATTTT	CASSYNRDYPSTDTQYF	TRBD2	many	TRBJ2-3	TRBV7-2
TGTGCCAGCAATCACTTCCCGGGGCCGCTTAACTCTGGGGCCAACGTCCTGACTTTC	CASNHFPGPLNSGANVLTF	NA	NA	TRBJ2-6	TRBV7-3